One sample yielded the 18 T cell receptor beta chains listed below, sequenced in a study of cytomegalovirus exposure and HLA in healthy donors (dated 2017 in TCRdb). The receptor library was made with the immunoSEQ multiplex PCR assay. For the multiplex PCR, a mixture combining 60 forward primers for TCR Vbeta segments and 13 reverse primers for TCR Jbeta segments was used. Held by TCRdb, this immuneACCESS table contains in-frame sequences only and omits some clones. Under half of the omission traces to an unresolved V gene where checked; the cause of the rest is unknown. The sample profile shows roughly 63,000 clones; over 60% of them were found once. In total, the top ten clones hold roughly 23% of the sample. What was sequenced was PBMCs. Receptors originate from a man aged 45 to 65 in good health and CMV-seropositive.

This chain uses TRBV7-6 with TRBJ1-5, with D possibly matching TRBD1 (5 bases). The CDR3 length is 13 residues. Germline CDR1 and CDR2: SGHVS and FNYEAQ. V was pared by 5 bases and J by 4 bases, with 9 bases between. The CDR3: CASSQGTNQPQHF. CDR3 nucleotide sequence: TGTGCCAGCAGCCAGGGTACAAATCAGCCCCAGCATTTT. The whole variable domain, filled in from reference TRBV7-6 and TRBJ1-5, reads GAGVSQSPRYKVTKRGQDVALRCDPISGHVSLYWYRQALGQGPEFLTYFNYEAQQDKSGLPNDRFSAERPEGSISTLTIQRTEQRDSAMYRCASSQGTNQPQHFGDGTRLSIL.

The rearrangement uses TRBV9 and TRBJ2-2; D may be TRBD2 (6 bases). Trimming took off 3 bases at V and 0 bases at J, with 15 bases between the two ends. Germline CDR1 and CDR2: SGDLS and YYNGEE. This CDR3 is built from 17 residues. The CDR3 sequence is CASSASFGRANTGELFF. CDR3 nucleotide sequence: TGTGCCAGCAGCGCCTCTTTCGGGAGAGCGAACACCGGGGAGCTGTTTTTT.

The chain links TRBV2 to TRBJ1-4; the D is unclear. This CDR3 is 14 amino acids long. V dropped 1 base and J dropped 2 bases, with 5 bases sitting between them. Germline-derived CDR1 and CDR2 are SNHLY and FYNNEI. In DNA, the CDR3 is TGTGCCAGCAGTGAAGTCAGGACTAATGAAAAACTGTTTTTT. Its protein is CASSEVRTNEKLFF.

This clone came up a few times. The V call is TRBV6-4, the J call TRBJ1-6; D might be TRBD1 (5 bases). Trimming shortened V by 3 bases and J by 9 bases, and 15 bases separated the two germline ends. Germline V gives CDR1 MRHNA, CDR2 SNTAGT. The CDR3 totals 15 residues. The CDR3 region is CASSEPGEGSSPLHF. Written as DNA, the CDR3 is TGTGCCAGCAGTGAACCCGGGGAGGGGAGTTCACCCCTCCACTTT.

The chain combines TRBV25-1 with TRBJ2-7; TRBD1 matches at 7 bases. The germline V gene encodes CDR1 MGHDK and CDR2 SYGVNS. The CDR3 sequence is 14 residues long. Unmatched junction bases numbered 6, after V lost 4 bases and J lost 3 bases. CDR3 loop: CASSAPRQGYEQYF. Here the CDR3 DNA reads TGTGCCAGCAGTGCTCCCCGACAGGGCTACGAGCAGTACTTC.

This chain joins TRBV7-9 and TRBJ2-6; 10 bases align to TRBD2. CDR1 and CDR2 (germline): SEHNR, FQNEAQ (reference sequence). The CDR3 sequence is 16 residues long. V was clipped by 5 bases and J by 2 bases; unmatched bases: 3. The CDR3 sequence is CASSPSGGAGANVLTF. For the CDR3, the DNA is TGTGCCAGCAGCCCCAGCGGGGGGGCTGGGGCCAACGTCCTGACTTTC.

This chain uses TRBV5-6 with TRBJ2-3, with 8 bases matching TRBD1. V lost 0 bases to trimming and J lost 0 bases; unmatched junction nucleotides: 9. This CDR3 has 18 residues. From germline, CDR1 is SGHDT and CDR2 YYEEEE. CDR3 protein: CASSLAKWGTGSTDTQYF. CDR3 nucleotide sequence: TGTGCCAGCAGCTTGGCCAAATGGGGGACAGGAAGCACAGATACGCAGTATTTT.

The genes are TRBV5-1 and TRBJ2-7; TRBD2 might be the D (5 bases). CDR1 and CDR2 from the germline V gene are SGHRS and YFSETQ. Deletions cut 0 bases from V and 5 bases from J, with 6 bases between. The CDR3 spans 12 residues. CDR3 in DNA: TGCGCCAGCAGCTTGGTGGGAGACGAGCAGTACTTC. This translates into CASSLVGDEQYF.

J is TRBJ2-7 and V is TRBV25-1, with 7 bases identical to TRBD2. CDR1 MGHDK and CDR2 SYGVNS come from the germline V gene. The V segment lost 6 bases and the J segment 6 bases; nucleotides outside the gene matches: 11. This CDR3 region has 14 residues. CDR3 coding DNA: TGTGCCAGCAGGAGCGGGATCCCGGCGGGCGAGCAGTACTTC. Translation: CASRSGIPAGEQYF.

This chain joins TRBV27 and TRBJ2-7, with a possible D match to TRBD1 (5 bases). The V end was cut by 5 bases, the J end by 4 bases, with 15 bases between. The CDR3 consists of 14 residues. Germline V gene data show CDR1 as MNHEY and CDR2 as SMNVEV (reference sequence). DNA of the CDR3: TGTGCCAGCAGTCTCCACCCCAGGGTTTACGAGCAGTACTTC. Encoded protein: CASSLHPRVYEQYF.

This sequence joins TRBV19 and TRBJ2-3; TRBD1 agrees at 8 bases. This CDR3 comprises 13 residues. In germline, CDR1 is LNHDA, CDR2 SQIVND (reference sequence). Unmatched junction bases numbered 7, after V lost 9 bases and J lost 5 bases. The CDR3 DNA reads TGTGCCAGCCGACAGGGGTGGGAAGATACGCAGTATTTT. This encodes CASRQGWEDTQYF. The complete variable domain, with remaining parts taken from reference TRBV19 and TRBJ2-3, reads DGGITQSPKYLFRKEGQNVTLSCEQNLNHDAMYWYRQDPGQGLRLIYYSQIVNDFQKGDIAEGYSVSREKKESFPLTVTSAQKNPTAFYLCASRQGWEDTQYFGPGTRLTVL.

This CDR3 reads CATSSGSRAGAYEQYF. The CDR3 DNA follows: TGTGCCACCAGCAGTGGCTCTCGAGCGGGGGCCTACGAGCAGTACTTC. The V gene is TRBV15, the J gene TRBJ2-7; 8 nucleotides align to TRBD2. Per germline, CDR1 LNHNV and CDR2 YYDKDF (reference sequence). The junction had 9 bases not matched to a gene; V was cut back by 3 bases and J by 2 bases. This CDR3 comprises 16 residues.

This CDR3 reads CASSTPGQDISSYNEQFF. CDR3 sequence (DNA): TGTGCCAGCAGTACCCCGGGACAGGACATTAGCTCCTACAATGAGCAGTTCTTC. The chain recombines TRBV27 with TRBJ2-1; 8 bases fit TRBD1. The V segment lost 5 bases and the J segment 0 bases; nucleotides outside the gene matches: 12. The CDR3 is 18 amino acids. Germline V gene lookup returns CDR1 MNHEY and CDR2 SMNVEV (reference sequence).

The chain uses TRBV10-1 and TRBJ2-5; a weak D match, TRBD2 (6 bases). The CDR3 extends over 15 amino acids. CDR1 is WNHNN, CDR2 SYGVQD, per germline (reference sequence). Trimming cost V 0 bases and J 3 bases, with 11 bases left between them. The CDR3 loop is CASSESSGLKETQYF. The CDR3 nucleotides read TGCGCCAGCAGTGAGTCGTCCGGACTAAAAGAGACCCAGTACTTC.

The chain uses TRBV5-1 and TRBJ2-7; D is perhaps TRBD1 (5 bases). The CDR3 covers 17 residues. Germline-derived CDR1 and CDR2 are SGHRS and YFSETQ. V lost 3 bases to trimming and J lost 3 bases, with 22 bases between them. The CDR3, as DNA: TGCGCCAGCAGCTATACCCCCCAGGGCGACGGTGGCTACGAGCAGTACTTC. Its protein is CASSYTPQGDGGYEQYF.

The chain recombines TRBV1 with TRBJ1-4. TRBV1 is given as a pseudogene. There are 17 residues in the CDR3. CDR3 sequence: CTSIPGGEVTTNEKLFF. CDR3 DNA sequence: TGCACCAGCATTCCGGGGGGGGAGGTCACAACTAATGAAAAACTGTTTTTT.

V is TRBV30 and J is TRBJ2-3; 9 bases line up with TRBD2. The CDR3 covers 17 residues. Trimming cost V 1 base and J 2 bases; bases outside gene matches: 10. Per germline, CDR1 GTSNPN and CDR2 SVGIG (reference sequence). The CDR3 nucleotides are TGTGCCTGGAGTGGTCTAGCGGGGAGTACCATCACAGATACGCAGTATTTT. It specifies CAWSGLAGSTITDTQYF.

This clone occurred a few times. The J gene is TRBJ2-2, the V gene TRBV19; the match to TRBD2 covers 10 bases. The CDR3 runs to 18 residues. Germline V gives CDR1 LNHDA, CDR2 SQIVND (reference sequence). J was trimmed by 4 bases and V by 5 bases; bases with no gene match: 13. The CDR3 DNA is TGTGCCAGTAGTCGGAGGGCTAGCGGGAGTGGTATCACCGGGGAGCTGTTTTTT. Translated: CASSRRASGSGITGELFF.